The sequence of this T cell receptor (beta chain) was determined in a study of cytomegalovirus exposure and HLA in healthy donors (dated by TCRdb to 2015 to 2018). In the study overall: In an earlier analysis of 450 to 750 of the donors, under 300 Gb of sequence data and 90 million to 130 million unique TCR beta sequences from approximately 180 million T cells were reported. Every repertoire in the discovery cohort had been generated on one and the same sequencing platform. To decide whether each TCR beta V gene segment behaved as functional or pseudogenic, an earlier analysis of 587 of the donors relied on high-throughput TCR beta sequencing. A later genetic analysis used genome-wide SNP genotypes for about 60% of the 666 donors, treating that subset as a discovery cohort. To study patterns of TCR occurrence, a later analysis re-analyzed previously published TCR beta repertoires from more than 550 donors and added high-resolution HLA genotyping. Because of strong linkage in the cohort, five DR-DQ haplotypes were treated as single units for association and clustering. Typing coverage differed by locus: A, B, C, DRB1 and DQB1 were typed in about 620-640 donors, DQA1 in approximately 520, DPA1 in approximately 610, and DPB1 in roughly 450. HLA typing covered class I and class II loci at four-digit resolution. The study profiled the T cell repertoires of around 700 subjects by immunosequencing and related them to cytomegalovirus serostatus. The genetic ancestry cluster associated with self-reported Caucasian donors included about 81% of the 398 genotyped donors. A separate validation cohort of over a hundred different subjects was used in addition to the roughly 640-subject first cohort. Donor age, sex, ethnicity and CMV serostatus were compiled alongside the repertoire data. To predict cytomegalovirus infection status, the study brought together high-throughput TCR immunosequencing, statistical association of individual TCRs with disease status, and machine learning. The study aimed to test whether signatures of past pathogen exposure could be identified by cataloging public T cell receptors. Rather than drawing on any new phenotypic data, the later analysis identified candidate immune exposures from TCR beta sequences and the way those sequences occurred across donors. Among a few hundred genotyped donors of the cohort, an average of approximately 230,000 unique TCR beta nucleotide sequences were sequenced per donor, approximately 20% of them non-productive. An early release covering 500 to 750 HLA-typed donors comprised about 290 gigabases of sequencing data and 85 million or so unique TCR sequences.

Library preparation was by the immunoSEQ multiplex PCR assay. For the multiplex PCR, a mixture combining 60 forward primers for TCR Vbeta segments and 13 reverse primers for TCR Jbeta segments was used. A multiplex PCR assay on genomic DNA amplified the CDR3 region of rearranged TCR beta genes. Amplified TCR beta libraries were sequenced as 87-base-pair reads on the Illumina HiSeq System. The source study handled its data this way. A later analysis counted 65 million to 90 million unique TCR beta chains across the 550 to 700 repertoires, and some 11 million of these chains were shared by at least two donors. Raw reads were error-corrected and collapsed into unique sequences by a nearest-neighbor algorithm in which closely related sequences were merged to remove PCR and sequencing errors. CDR3 sequences were aligned to IMGT reference sequences to assign V, D and J gene segments. Each retained sequence needed at least a six-nucleotide match to both a V gene segment and a J gene segment. Rearrangements were classified as productive when the CDR3 lacked stop codons and remained in frame with V and J, and all other rearrangements were classified as non-productive. CDR3 was defined according to IMGT convention as the region running from the second conserved V-encoded cysteine to the conserved J-encoded phenylalanine. The earlier analysis of 587 of the donors excluded sequences that lacked an unambiguous match to a single V gene segment. An earlier analysis of 587 of the donors classified V segments as functional when productive rearrangements were above 56.7% and as segregating when the standard deviation between donors was above 5%. A statistical classification framework was developed to diagnose cytomegalovirus status using the catalog of TCR beta chain sequences. A later analysis assigned V and J genes by comparing TCR nucleotide sequences with IMGT/GENE-DB human TR gene sequences. Using the TCRdist pipeline, a later analysis assigned CDR3 sequences along with most-parsimonious VDJ recombination scenarios. A later analysis defined each TCR beta chain by its CDR3 amino acid sequence plus V-gene family, and excluded reads lacking a unique V-gene family. To address suspected cross-contamination and a sequencing artifact, a later analysis removed approximately 590 highly shared, low-generation-probability nucleotide sequences. In a later analysis, a clonal expansion index was calculated for each public chain from normalized within-repertoire ranks of inferred template counts. A later analysis computed generation probabilities with a VDJ recombination model fitted to out-of-frame rearrangements, and checked the results against IGoR. A later analysis scored TCR-TCR, TCR-HLA and TCR-CMV co-occurrence with hypergeometric tests, applying a repertoire-size bias correction to TCR pairs. A later analysis estimated false discovery rates by permuting HLA or CMV assignments 20 times. In a later analysis, co-occurring TCRs were grouped using DBSCAN, with TCRdist sequence similarity added in when clustering inside HLA-allele-positive subsets. Repertoires with fewer than 30,000 or more than 120,000 public chains, plus five repertoires with anomalous nucleotide sharing, were excluded from co-occurrence clustering. TCRdb limited this immuneACCESS table to in-frame rearrangements with V and J called. A share of clones is missing; checked studies link under half to unresolved V genes, and the rest is unexplained. The V and J calls and clone size come from that table; D and trimming were worked out from the DNA. The sample yields around 150,000 clones; approximately 72% were counted once. The ten largest clones capture 7.1% of the sample.

This clone was seen a handful of times. What antigen it recognizes has not been identified. A read error may account for a junction end that differs from germline. The paper's findings and limits, for the study overall: The sequencing pipeline was judged likely to have produced a cluster of highly shared sequence variants as a technical artifact. A later analysis found that TCR association rates varied across HLA loci, with DRB1 alleles showing the most associated TCRs and HLA-C alleles the fewest. Immune exposure information for the cohort was limited to CMV serostatus. Assigning TCR associations to individual alleles was difficult when HLA alleles, especially DR and DQ, strongly co-occurred. Because counts were too low, seventeen rarely observed V segments, including chromosome 9 orphons, were left out of the earlier analysis of roughly 600 of the donors. A later analysis reported that several top co-occurrence clusters appeared linked to parvovirus B19, influenza, CMV and Epstein-Barr virus. A further reported finding was that TCR beta sequences accurately predicted the HLA-A and HLA-B alleles for most subjects in the first cohort. Compared with the approximately 720-donor mean, donors in an Asian-associated ancestry cluster had fewer N-insertions in productive TCRs, according to a later genetic analysis. In a later analysis, most CMV-associated TCR beta chains were found to appear HLA-restricted, with HLA associations seemingly driven largely by CMV exposure. Presence/absence analyses assumed roughly uniform sequencing depth across donors, an assumption that may not hold. Because the 87-base-pair reads could not distinguish some IMGT-functional V segments, including TRBV6-2 and TRBV6-3, those segments were excluded. Only TCR beta chains were sequenced in this cohort, and the absence of alpha or paired-chain data limited detectable features. Because HLA typing was unavailable for some donors at each locus, only the typed subset was used in association tests. In an earlier analysis of approximately 590 of the donors, most TCR beta V segments appeared in productive rearrangements about 90% or about 30% of the time, broadly matching IMGT annotations. A later genetic analysis associated a missense DCLRE1C variant with V-gene and J-gene trimming of TCR beta chains, and an independent cohort replicated the association. In vitro tests confirmed that a few of the cytomegalovirus-associated TCR beta chains recognize cytomegalovirus antigens. Specific HLA alleles were associated with 15,000 to 20,000 TCR beta sequences at a false discovery rate of 0.05 in a later analysis. Compared with equally common non-associated chains, HLA-associated TCR beta chains in a later analysis were more clonally expanded and had lower generation probabilities. The authors suggested that the approach could potentially be generalized to other disease states and immunological phenotypes. Correlated functional status among segregating V segments might reflect linkage disequilibrium, but an unknown experimental factor could not be ruled out. While some public TCRs were present in many individuals, most TCR sequences turned up only very rarely across donors. The study gave a list of about 150 TCR beta chains associated with cytomegalovirus. In both the original and validation cohorts, the classifier was reported to diagnose cytomegalovirus status with high specificity and sensitivity.

Based on the germline V gene (reference sequence), the CDR1 and CDR2 sequences are LNHDA and SQIVND. The CDR3 runs 9 residues from the cysteine to the phenylalanine. CDR3 DNA only is kept here, 27 bases in frame from base 1. The cohort was made up of 650 to 700 healthy bone marrow donors. At the time of sampling, every cohort member was nominally healthy, though immune exposures that went unrecorded were likely present. The donor was CMV seropositive and was included in the group of around 300 seropositive cohort members. A peripheral blood sample was provided by each donor, and peripheral blood mononuclear cells were used for TCR beta sequencing. Genomic DNA extraction from the blood cell samples was performed with the Qiagen DNeasy Blood Extraction Kit.

Sample: PBMCs. The chain couples TRBV19 to TRBJ1-1; TRBD1 is a possible D gene, resting on 6 matching bases. This TCR was sampled from a man in his forties in good health and CMV-seropositive. The CDR3 region reads CASGYGQYF. Read as DNA, the sequence is TGTGCCAGTGGCTACGGACAGTACTTT.